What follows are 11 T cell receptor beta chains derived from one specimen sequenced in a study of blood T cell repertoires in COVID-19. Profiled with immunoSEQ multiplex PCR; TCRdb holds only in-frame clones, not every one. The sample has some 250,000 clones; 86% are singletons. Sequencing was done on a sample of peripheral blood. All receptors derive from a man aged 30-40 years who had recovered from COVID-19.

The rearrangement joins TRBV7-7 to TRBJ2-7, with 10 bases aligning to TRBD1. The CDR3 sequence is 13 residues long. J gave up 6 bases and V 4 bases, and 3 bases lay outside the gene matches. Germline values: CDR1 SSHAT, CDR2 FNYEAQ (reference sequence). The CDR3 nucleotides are TGTGCCAGCAGCTACCGGACAGGGGGCGAGCAGTACTTC. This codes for CASSYRTGGEQYF.

The CDR3 reads CATSDSSRETQYF. The CDR3, as DNA: TGTGCCACCAGTGATTCTTCAAGGGAGACGCAGTACTTC. This chain links TRBV24-1 with TRBJ2-7; perhaps TRBD2 as D (5 bases). The CDR3 sequence is 13 residues long. In germline, CDR1 is KGHDR, CDR2 SFDVKD. Trimming took 2 bases from V and 9 from J, leaving 13 bases between them.

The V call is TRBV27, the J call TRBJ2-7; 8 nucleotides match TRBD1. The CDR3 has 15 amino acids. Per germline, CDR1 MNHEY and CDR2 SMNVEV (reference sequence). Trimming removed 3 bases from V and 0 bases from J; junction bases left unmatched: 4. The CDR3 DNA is TGTGCCAGCAGTTTCTGGACAGGGTTCTCCTACGAGCAGTACTTC. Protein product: CASSFWTGFSYEQYF.

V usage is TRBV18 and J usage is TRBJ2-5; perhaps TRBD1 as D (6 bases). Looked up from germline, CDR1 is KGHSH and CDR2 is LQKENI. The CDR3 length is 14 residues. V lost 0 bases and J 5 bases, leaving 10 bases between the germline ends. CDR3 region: CASSPPGGWETQYF. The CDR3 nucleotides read TGTGCCAGCTCACCACCTGGGGGCTGGGAGACCCAGTACTTC.

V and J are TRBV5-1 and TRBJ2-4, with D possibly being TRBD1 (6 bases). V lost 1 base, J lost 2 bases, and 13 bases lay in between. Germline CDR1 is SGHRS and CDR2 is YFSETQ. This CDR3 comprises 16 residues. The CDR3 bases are TGCGCCAGCAGCTTGCAGGGGCAGGCCCCCAAAAACATTCAGTACTTC. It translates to CASSLQGQAPKNIQYF.

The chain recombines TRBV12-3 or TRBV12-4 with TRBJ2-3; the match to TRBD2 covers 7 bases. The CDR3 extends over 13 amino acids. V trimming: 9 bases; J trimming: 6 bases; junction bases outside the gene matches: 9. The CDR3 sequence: CASVLGGGDTQYF. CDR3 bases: TGTGCCAGTGTTTTGGGGGGGGGTGATACGCAGTATTTT.

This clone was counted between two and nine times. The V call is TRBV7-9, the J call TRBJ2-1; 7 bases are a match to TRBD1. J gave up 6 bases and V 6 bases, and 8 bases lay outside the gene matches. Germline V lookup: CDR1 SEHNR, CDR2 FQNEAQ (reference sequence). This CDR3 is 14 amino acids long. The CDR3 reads CASSISGQRNEQFF. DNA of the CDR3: TGTGCCAGCAGTATATCGGGACAGCGCAATGAGCAGTTCTTC. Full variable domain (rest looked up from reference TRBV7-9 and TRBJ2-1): DTGVSQNPRHKITKRGQNVTFRCDPISEHNRLYWYRQTLGQGPEFLTYFQNEAQLEKSRLLSDRFSAERPKGSFSTLEIQRTEQGDSAMYLCASSISGQRNEQFFGPGTRLTVL.

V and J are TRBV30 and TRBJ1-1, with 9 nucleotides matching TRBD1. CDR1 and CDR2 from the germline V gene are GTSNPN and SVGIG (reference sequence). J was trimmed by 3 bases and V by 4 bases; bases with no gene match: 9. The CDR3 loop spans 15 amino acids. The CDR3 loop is CAWNKGDRADTEAFF. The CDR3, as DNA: TGTGCCTGGAATAAGGGGGACAGGGCCGACACTGAAGCTTTCTTT. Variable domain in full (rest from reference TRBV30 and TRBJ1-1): SQTIHQWPATLVQPVGSPLSLECTVEGTSNPNLYWYRQAAGRGLQLLFYSVGIGQISSEVPQNLSASRPQDRQFILSSKKLLLSDSGFYLCAWNKGDRADTEAFFGQGTRLTVV.

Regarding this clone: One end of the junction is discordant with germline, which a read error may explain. The CDR3, as DNA: TGTGCCAGCAGCTCCGTGGGGGGGGTCCTCGCCTTC. Protein sequence: CASSSVGGVLAF. The genes are TRBV7-8 and TRBJ1-2; maybe TRBD1 (5 bases). CDR1 is SGHVS, CDR2 FQNEAQ, per germline. CDR3 length equals 12 residues.

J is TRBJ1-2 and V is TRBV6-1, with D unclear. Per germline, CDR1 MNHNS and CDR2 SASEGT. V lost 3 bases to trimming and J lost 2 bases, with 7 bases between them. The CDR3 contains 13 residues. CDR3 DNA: TGTGCCAGCAGTGACGGCGGGAACTATGGCTACACCTTC. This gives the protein CASSDGGNYGYTF.

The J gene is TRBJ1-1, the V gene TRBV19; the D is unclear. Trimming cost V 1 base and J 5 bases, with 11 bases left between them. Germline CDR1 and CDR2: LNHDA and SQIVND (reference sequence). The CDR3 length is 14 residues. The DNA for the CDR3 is TGTGCCAGTAGTATAGGACTGGGCGGGACTGAAGCTTTCTTT. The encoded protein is CASSIGLGGTEAFF. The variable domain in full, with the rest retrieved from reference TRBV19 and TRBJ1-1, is DGGITQSPKYLFRKEGQNVTLSCEQNLNHDAMYWYRQDPGQGLRLIYYSQIVNDFQKGDIAEGYSVSREKKESFPLTVTSAQKNPTAFYLCASSIGLGGTEAFFGQGTRLTVV.